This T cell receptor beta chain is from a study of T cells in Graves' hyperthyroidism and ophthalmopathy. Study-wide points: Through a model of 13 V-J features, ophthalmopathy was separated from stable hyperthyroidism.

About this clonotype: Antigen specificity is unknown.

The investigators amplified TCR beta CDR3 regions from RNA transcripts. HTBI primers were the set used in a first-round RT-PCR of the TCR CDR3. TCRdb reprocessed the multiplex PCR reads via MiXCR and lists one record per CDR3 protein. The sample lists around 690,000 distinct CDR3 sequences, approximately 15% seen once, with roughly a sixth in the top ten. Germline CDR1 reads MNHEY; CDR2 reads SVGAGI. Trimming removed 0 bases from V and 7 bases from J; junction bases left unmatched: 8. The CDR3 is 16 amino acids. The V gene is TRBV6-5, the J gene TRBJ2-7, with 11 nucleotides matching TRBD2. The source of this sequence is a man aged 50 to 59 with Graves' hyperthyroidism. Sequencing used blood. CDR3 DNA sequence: TGTGCCAGCAGTTACTCGATGCTAGCGGGAGGCCAGGAGCAGTACTTC. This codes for CASSYSMLAGGQEQYF.